This T cell receptor (beta chain) was captured by sequencing in a study of shared clonotypes between healthy human individuals. In the study overall: A couple of female and three male donors aged 18 to 49 were enrolled.

Germline V CDR1 and CDR2: SGHNT, YYREEE (reference sequence). V trimming: 4 bases; J trimming: 2 bases; junction bases outside the gene matches: 6. CDR3 length: 16 residues. Everyone who donated was a Caucasian adult who lived in Nashville, Tennessee. Naive CD4+ cells were CD45RA-selected; the remaining cells were memory. Clones were read by immunoSEQ multiplex PCR, and TCRdb kept only the in-frame ones, dropping some. Of about 2.4 million clones listed, under 95% are singletons. The sample taken for sequencing was naive CD4+ T cells from PBMCs. Specified subset: CD45RA+ positively selected. The chain is built from TRBV5-4 and TRBJ2-1; 10 bases line up with TRBD2. The source is a man aged 18 to 29 in good health. Some clones in this sample may be carry-over from other donors' samples. CDR3 loop: CASSLPSGSPYNEQFF. CDR3 sequence (DNA): TGTGCCAGCAGCCTTCCTAGCGGGAGCCCCTACAATGAGCAGTTCTTC.